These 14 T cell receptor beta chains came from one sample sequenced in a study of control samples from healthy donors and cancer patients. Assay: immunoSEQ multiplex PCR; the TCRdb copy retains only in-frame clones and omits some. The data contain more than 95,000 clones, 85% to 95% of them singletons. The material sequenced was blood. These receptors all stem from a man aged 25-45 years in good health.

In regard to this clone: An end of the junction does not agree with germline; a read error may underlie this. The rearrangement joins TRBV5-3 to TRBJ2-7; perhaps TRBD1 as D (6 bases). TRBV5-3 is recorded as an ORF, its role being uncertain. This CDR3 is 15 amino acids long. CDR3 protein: CVRSFKRGSSYEQYF. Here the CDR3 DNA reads TGTGTCAGAAGCTTTAAAAGGGGGAGCTCCTACGAGCAGTACTTC.

CDR3 protein: CASSVEGGGASNEQFF. The DNA of the CDR3 is TGTGCCAGCAGTGTCGAGGGCGGGGGGGCGTCCAATGAGCAGTTCTTC. The chain combines TRBV6-4 with TRBJ2-1; 9 nucleotides match TRBD2. V dropped 4 bases and J dropped 6; count of bases not matched to a gene: 10. The CDR3 loop spans 16 amino acids. The germline V gene has CDR1 MRHNA and CDR2 SNTAGT.

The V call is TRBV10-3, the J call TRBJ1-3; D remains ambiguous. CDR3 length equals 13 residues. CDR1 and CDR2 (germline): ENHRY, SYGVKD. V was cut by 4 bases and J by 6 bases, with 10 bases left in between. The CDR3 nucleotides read TGTGCCATCAGTGTCTCCGGCGAAAACACCATATATTTT. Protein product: CAISVSGENTIYF.

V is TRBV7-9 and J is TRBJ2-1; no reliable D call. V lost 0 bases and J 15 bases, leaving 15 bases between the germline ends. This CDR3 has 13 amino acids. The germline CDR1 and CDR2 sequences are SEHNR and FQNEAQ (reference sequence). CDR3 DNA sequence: TGTGCCAGCAGCTTAGCCTCGGTGGGCGAGTGGTTCTTC. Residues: CASSLASVGEWFF.

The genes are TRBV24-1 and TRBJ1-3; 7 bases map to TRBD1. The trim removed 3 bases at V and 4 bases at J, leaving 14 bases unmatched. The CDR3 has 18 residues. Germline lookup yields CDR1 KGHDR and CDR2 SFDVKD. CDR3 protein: CATSDTRQGPFSGNTIYF. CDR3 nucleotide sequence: TGTGCCACCAGTGATACCCGACAGGGTCCCTTTTCAGGAAACACCATATATTTT.

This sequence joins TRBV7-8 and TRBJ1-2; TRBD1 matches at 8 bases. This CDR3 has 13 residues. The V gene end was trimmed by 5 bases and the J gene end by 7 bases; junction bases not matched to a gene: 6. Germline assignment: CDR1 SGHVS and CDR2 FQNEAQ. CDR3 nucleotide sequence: TGTGCCAGCAGCCCGGATCAGGGGGCTGGCTACACCTTC. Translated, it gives CASSPDQGAGYTF.

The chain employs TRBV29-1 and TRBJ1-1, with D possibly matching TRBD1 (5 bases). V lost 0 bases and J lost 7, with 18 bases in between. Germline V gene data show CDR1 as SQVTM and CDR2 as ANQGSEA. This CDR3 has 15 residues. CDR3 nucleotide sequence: TGCAGCGTTGAAGATTCCGCCCTCTGGGGGGTTGAAGCTTTCTTT. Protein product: CSVEDSALWGVEAFF.

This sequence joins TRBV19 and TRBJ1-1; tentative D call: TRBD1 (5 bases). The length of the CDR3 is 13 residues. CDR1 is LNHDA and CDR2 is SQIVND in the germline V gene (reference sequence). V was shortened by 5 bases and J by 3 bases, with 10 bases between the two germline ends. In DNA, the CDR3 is TGTGCCAGTAGTTGGCAGGGTGACACTGAAGCTTTCTTT. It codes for CASSWQGDTEAFF.

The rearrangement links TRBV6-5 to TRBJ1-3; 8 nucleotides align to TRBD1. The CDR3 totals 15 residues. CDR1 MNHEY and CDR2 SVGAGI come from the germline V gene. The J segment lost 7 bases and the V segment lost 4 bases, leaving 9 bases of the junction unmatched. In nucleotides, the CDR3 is TGTGCCAGCAGTTCCCCGGACAGGGCTGACAACACCATATATTTT. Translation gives CASSSPDRADNTIYF.

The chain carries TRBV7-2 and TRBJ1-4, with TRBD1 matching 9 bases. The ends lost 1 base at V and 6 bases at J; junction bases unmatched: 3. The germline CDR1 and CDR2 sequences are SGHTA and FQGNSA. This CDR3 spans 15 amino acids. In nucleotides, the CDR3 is TGTGCCAGCAGCTTAGAGACAGGGGGGGATGAAAAACTGTTTTTT. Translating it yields CASSLETGGDEKLFF.

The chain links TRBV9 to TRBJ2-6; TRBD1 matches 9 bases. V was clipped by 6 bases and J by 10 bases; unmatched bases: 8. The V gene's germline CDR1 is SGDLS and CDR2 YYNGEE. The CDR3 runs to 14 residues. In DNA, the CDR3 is TGTGCCAGCACCTCACAGGGGGCGACGAACGTCCTGACTTTC. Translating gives CASTSQGATNVLTF.

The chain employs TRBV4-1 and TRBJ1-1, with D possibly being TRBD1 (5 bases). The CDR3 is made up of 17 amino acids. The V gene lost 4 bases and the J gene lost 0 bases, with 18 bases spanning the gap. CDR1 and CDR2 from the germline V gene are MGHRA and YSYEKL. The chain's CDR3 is CASSPRQGGYMNTEAFF. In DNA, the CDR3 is TGCGCCAGCAGCCCCCGGCAGGGCGGTTATATGAACACTGAAGCTTTCTTT.

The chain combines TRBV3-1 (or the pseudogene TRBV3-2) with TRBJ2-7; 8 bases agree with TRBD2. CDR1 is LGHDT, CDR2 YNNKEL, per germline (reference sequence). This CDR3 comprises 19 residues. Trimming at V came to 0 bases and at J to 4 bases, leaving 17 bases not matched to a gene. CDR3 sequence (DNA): TGTGCCAGCAGCCAAGATCCGCTGGAGGCGGGGGGAAGGTTGTACGAGCAGTACTTC. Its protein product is CASSQDPLEAGGRLYEQYF.

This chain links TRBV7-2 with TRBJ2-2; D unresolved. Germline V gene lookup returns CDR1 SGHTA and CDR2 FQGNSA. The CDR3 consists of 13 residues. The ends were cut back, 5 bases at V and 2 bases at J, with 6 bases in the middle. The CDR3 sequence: CASSPLNTGELFF. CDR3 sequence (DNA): TGTGCCAGCAGCCCCCTCAACACCGGGGAGCTGTTTTTT.